The clone carrying this TCR beta chain was seen a few times. The sample comes from a study of human T cells and chemical hapten exposure. The sample's time point: patch test 2, 6 weeks after DPC sensitization. Treatment reported: therapeutic diphenylcyclopropenone sensitization with weekly scalp DPC. A single record per CDR3 protein comes from TCRdb applying MiXCR to the RACE reads. In the table there are over 100,000 distinct CDR3 sequences, 9% to 9.5% of which are singletons. V lost 8 bases and J lost 3; bases outside the gene matches: 16. The CDR3 has 17 residues. Germline values: CDR1 MRHNA, CDR2 SNTAGT.

This TCR derives from a woman aged 40 to 49 with alopecia areata. Some clones in this sample may be carry-over from other donors' samples. The source material was whole blood, sampled in connection with sensitization to the hapten diphenylcyclopropenone (DPC). The chain recombines TRBV6-4 with TRBJ1-5; TRBD1 aligns across 7 bases. The CDR3 spells CASQGDTGTVVNQPQHF. The CDR3 DNA sequence: TGTGCCAGCCAAGGAGACACCGGGACAGTAGTCAATCAGCCCCAGCATTTT.